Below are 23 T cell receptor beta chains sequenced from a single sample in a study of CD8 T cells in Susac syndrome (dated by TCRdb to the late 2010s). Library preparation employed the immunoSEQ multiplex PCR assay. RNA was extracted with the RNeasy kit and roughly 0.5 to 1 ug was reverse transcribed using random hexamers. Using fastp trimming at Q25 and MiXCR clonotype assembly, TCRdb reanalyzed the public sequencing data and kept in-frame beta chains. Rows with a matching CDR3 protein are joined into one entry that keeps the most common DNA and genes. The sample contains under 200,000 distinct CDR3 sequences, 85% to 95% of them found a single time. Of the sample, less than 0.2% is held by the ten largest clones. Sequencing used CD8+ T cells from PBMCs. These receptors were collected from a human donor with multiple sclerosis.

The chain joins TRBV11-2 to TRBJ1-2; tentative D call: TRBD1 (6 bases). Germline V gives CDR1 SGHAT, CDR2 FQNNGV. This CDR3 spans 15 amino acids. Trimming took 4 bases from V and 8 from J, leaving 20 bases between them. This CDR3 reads CASSSEGRGADGYTF. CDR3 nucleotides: TGTGCCAGCAGCTCCGAAGGTCGGGGGGCGGACGGCTACACCTTC.

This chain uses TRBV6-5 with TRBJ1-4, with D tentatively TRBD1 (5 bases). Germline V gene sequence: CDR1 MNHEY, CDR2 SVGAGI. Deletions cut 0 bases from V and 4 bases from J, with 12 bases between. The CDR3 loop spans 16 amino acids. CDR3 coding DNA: TGTGCCAGCAGTTACTCGATCGGGGGTATTAATGAAAAACTGTTTTTT. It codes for CASSYSIGGINEKLFF.

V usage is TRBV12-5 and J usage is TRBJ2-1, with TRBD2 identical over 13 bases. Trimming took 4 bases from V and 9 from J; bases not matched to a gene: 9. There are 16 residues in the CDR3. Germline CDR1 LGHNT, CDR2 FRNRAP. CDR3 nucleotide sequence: TGTGCTAGTGGTTCGCCACTAGCGGGGGGGCGTACTGAGCAGTTCTTC. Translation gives CASGSPLAGGRTEQFF. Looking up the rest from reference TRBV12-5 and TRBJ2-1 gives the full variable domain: DARVTQTPRHKVTEMGQEVTMRCQPILGHNTVFWYRQTMMQGLELLAYFRNRAPLDDSGMPKDRFSAEMPDATLATLKIQPSEPRDSAVYFCASGSPLAGGRTEQFFGPGTRLTVL.

Written as DNA, the CDR3 is TGCGCCAGCAGCTTAATATTCATGAACACTGAAGCTTTCTTT. It translates to CASSLIFMNTEAFF. The rearrangement joins TRBV5-1 to TRBJ1-1; D is unresolved. Germline assignment: CDR1 SGHRS and CDR2 YFSETQ. The CDR3 loop spans 14 amino acids. V gave up 2 bases and J gave up 0 bases, with 8 bases separating them.

The CDR3 is CASSFGTETQYF. The DNA of the CDR3 is TGCGCCAGCAGCTTCGGCACCGAGACCCAGTACTTC. The chain uses TRBV5-1 and TRBJ2-5; D not resolved. CDR3 length: 12 residues. Germline V gene data show CDR1 as SGHRS and CDR2 as YFSETQ. Trimming left V 2 bases short and J 5 bases short, with 7 bases between.

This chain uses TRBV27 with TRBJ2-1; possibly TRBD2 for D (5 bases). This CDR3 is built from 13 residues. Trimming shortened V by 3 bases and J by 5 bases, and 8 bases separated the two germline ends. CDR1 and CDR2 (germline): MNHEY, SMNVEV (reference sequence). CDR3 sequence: CASSLRVHNEQFF. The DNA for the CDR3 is TGTGCCAGCAGTTTGCGGGTCCACAATGAGCAGTTCTTC.

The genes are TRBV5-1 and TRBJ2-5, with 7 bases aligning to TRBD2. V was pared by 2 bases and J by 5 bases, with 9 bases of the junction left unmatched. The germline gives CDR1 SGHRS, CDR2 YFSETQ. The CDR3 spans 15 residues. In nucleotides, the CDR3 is TGCGCCAGCAGCTTTCTTGGCGGGAGAGGGGAGACCCAGTACTTC. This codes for CASSFLGGRGETQYF.

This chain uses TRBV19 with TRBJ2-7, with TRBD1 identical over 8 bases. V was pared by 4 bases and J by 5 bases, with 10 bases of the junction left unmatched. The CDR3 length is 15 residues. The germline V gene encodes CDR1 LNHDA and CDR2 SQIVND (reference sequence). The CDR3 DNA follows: TGTGCCAGTAGTAACGGACAGGGCGGAATCAACGAGCAGTACTTC. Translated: CASSNGQGGINEQYF.

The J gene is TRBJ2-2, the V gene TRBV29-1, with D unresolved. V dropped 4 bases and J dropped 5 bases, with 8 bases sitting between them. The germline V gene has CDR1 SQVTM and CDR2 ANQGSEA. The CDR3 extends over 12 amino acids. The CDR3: CSVVSPTGELFF. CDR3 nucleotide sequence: TGCAGCGTTGTATCCCCGACCGGGGAGCTGTTTTTT.

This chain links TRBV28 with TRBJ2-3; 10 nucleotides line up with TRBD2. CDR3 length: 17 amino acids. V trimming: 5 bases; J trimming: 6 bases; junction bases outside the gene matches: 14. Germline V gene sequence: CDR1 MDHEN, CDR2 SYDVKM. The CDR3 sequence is CASSITSSGSTFDTQYF. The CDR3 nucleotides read TGTGCCAGCAGTATCACATCTAGCGGGAGTACCTTTGATACGCAGTATTTT.

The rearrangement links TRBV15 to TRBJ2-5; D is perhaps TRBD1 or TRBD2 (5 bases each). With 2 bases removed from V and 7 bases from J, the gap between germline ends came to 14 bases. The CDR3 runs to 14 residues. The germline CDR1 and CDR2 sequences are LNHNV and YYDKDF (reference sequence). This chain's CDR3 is CATSRIPGDGTQYF. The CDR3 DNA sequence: TGTGCCACCAGCAGAATTCCTGGGGACGGGACCCAGTACTTC.

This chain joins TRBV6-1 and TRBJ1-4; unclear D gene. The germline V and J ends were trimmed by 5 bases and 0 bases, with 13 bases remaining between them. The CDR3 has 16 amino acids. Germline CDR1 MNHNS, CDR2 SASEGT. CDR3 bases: TGTGCCAGCAGTCTCTCCCACCTTGCAACTAATGAAAAACTGTTTTTT. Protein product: CASSLSHLATNEKLFF.

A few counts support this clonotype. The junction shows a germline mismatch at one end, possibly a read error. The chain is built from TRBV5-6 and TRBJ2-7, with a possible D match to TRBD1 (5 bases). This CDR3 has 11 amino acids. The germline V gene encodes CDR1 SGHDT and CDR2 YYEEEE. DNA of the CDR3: TGTGCCAGCAGTTTGGGGCGAGAGCAGTACTTC. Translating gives CASSLGREQYF.

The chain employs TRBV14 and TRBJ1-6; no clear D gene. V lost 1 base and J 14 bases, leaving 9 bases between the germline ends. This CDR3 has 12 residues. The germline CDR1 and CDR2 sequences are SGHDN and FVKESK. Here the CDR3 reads CASSQGPATLHF. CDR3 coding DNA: TGTGCCAGCAGCCAAGGCCCCGCCACCCTCCACTTT.

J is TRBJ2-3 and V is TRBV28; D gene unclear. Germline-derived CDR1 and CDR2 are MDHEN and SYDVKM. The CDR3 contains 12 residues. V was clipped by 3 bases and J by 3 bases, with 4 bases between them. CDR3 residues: CASSFATDTQYF. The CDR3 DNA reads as TGTGCCAGCAGTTTTGCGACAGATACGCAGTATTTT.

Here the CDR3 reads CASSPSEGPGYTF. The CDR3 DNA reads as TGTGCCAGCAGCCCGTCGGAAGGGCCCGGCTACACCTTC. V gene TRBV7-9 combines with J gene TRBJ1-2; D is undetermined. Germline CDR1 and CDR2: SEHNR and FQNEAQ (reference sequence). The CDR3 has 13 residues. V lost 5 bases and J 8 bases, leaving 15 bases between the germline ends.

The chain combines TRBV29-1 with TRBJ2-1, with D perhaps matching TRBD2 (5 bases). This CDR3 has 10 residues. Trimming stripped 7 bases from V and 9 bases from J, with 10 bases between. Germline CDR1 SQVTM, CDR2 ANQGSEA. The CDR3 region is CSAQGSEQFF. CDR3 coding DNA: TGCAGCGCCCAAGGGAGTGAGCAGTTCTTC.

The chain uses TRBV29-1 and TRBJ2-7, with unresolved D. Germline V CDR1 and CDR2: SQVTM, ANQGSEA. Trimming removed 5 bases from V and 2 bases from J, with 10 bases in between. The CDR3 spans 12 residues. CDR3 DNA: TGCAGCGTTAATATGGGCACCTACGAGCAGTACTTC. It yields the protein CSVNMGTYEQYF.

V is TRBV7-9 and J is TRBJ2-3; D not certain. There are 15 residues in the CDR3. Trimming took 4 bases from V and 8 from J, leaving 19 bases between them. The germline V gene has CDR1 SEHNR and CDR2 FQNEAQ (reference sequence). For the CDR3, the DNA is TGTGCCAGCAGCTCAGAGGAGAGCACACCCGGTACGCAGTATTTT. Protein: CASSSEESTPGTQYF.

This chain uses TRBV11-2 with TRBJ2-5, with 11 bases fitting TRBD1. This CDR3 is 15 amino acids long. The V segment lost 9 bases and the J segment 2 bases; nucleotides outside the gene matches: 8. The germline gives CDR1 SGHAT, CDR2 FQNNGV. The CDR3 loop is CASNLGQGAQETQYF. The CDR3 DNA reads TGTGCCAGTAACCTAGGACAGGGGGCTCAAGAGACCCAGTACTTC.

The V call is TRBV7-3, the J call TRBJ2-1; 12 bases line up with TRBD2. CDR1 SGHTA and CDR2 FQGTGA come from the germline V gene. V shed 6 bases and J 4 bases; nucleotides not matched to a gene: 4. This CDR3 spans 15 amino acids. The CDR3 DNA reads TGTGCCAGCAGTCGCGGGACTAGCGGGTACAATGAGCAGTTCTTC. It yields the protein CASSRGTSGYNEQFF.

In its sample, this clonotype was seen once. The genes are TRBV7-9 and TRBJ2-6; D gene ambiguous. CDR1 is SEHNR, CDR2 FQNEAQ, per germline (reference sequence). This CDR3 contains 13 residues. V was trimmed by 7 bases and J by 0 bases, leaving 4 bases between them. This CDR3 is CASTRSGANVLTF. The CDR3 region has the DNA TGTGCCAGCACCCGCTCTGGGGCCAACGTCCTGACTTTC.

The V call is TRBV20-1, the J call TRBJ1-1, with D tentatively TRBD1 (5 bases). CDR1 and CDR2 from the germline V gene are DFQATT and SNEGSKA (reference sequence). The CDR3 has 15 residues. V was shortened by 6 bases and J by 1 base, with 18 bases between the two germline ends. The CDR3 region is CSAPWDGRTNTEAFF. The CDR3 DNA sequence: TGCAGTGCCCCCTGGGACGGTAGGACGAACACTGAAGCTTTCTTT.